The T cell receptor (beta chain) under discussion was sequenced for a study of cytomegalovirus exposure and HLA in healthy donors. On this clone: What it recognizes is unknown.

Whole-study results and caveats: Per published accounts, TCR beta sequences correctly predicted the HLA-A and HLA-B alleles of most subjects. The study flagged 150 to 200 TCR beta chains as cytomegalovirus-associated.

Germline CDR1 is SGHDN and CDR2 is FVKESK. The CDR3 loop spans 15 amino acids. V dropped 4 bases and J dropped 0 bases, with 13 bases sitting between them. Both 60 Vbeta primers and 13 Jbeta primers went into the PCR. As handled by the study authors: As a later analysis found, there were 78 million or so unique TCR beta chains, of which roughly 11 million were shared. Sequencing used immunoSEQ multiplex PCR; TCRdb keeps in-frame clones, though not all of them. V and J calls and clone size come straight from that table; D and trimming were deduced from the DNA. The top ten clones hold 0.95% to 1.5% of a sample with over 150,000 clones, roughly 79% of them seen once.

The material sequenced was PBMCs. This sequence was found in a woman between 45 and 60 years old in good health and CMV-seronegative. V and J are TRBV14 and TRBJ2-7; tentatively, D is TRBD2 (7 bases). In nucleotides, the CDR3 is TGTGCCAGCAGCCTCTCGGGGGGCTACTCCTACGAGCAGTACTTC. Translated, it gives CASSLSGGYSYEQYF.